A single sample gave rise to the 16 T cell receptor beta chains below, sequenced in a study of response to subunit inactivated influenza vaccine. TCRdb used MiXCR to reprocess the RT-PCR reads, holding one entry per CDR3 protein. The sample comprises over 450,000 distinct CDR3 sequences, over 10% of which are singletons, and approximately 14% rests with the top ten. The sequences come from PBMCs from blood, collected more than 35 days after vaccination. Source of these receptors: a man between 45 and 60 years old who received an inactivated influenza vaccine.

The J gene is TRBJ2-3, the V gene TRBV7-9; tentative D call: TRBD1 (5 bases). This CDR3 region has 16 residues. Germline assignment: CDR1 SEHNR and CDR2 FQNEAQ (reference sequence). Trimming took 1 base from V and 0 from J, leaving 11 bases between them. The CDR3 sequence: CASSLGRTQSTDTQYF. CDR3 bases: TGTGCCAGCAGCTTAGGGCGGACACAAAGCACAGATACGCAGTATTTT.

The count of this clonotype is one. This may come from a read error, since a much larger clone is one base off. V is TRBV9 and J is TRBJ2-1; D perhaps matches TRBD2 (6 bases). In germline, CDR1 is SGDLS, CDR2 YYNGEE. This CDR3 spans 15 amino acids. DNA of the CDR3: TGTGACAGCAGCGCGGCGGGACCATCCTACAATGAGCAGTTCTTC. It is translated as CDSSAAGPSYNEQFF.

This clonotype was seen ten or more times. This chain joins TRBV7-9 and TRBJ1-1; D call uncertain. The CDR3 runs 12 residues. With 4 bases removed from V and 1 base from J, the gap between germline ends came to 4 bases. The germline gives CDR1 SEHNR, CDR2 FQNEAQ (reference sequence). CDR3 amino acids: CASSSWNTEAFF. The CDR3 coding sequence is TGTGCCAGCAGCTCTTGGAACACTGAAGCTTTCTTT.

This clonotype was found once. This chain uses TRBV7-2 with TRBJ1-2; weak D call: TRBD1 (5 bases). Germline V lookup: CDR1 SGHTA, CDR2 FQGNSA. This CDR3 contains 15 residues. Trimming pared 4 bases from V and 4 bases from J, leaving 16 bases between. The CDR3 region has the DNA TGTGCCAGCAGCTCGATAGGGGCCCCCCTCTATGGCTACACCTTC. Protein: CASSSIGAPLYGYTF.

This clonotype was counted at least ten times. Here the CDR3 DNA reads TGCAGTGCGCCCGGGGCGGGAGATAGGGAGACCCAGTACTTC. This sequence encodes CSAPGAGDRETQYF. The gene calls are TRBV20-1 and TRBJ2-5; 7 bases align to TRBD2. The V and J ends lost 6 bases and 5 bases, in that order; junction bases with no gene match: 12. The CDR3 length is 14 residues. Germline loops: CDR1 DFQATT, CDR2 SNEGSKA (reference sequence).

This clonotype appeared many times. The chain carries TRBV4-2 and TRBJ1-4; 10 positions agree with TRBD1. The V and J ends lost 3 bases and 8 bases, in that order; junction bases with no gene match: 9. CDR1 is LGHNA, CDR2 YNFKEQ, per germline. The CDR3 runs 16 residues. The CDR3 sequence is CASSQAFGQGEEKLFF. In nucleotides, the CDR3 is TGTGCCAGCAGCCAGGCCTTTGGACAGGGGGAAGAAAAACTGTTTTTT.

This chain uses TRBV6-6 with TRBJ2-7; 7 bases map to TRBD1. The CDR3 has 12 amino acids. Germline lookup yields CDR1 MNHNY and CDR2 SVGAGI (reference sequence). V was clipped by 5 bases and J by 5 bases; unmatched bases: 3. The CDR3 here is CASSTGVHEQYF. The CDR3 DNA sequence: TGTGCCAGCAGTACAGGGGTCCACGAGCAGTACTTC.

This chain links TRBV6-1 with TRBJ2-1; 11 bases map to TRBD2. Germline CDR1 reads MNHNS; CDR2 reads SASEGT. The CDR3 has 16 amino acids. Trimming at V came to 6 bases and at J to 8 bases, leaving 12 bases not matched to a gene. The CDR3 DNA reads TGTGCCAGCAGAAAATATAGCGGGAGGGCCCTAGATGAGCAGTTCTTC. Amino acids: CASRKYSGRALDEQFF.

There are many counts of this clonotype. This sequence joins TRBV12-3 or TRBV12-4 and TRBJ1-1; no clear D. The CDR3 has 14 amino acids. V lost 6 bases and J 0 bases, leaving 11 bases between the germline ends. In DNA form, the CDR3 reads TGTGCCAGCAGCCCGGGCGGAGTGAACACTGAAGCTTTCTTT. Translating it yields CASSPGGVNTEAFF.

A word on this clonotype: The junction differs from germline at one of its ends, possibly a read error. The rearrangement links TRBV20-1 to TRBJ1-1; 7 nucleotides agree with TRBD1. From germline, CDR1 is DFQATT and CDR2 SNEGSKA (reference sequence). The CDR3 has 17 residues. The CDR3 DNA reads TGCTGTGCAAAAAGGGTTTCCGGGACAGCCAAAAACACTGAAGCTTTCTTT. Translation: CCAKRVSGTAKNTEAFF.

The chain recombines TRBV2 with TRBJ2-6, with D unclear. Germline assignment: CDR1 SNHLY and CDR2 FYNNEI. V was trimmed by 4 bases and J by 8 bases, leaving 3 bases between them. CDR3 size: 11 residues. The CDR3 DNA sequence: TGTGCCAGCAGTGTGTCCAACGTCCTGACTTTC. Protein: CASSVSNVLTF.

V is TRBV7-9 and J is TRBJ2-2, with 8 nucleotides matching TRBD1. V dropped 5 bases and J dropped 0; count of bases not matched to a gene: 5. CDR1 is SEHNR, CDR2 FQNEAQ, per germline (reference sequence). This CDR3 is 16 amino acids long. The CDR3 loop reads CASSRGTGTNTGELFF. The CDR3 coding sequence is TGTGCCAGCAGCCGAGGGACAGGAACGAACACCGGGGAGCTGTTTTTT. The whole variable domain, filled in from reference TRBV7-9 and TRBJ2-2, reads DTGVSQNPRHKITKRGQNVTFRCDPISEHNRLYWYRQTLGQGPEFLTYFQNEAQLEKSRLLSDRFSAERPKGSFSTLEIQRTEQGDSAMYLCASSRGTGTNTGELFFGEGSRLTVL.

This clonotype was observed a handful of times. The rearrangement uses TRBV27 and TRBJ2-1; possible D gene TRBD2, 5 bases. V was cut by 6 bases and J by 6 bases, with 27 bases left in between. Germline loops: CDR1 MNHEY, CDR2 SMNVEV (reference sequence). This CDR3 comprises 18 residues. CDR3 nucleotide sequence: TGTGCCAGCAGACTAGGACCGTCCGACCCGGGGATAGGCAATGAGCAGTTCTTC. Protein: CASRLGPSDPGIGNEQFF.

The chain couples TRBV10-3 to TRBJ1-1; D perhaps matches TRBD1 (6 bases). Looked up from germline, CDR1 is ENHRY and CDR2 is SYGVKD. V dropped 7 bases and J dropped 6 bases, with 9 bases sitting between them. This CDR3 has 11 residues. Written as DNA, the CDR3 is TGTGCCATCAAGAAGGGGGCTGAAGCTTTCTTT. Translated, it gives CAIKKGAEAFF.

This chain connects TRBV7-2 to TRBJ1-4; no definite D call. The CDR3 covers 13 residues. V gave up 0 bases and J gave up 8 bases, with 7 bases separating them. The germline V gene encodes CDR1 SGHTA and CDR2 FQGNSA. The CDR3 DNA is TGTGCCAGCAGCTTAGCAAGCACAGAAAAACTGTTTTTT. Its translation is CASSLASTEKLFF. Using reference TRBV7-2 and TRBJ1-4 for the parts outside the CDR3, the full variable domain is GAGVSQSPSNKVTEKGKDVELRCDPISGHTALYWYRQSLGQGLEFLIYFQGNSAPDKSGLPSDRFSAERTGGSVSTLTIQRTQQEDSAVYLCASSLASTEKLFFGSGTQLSVL.

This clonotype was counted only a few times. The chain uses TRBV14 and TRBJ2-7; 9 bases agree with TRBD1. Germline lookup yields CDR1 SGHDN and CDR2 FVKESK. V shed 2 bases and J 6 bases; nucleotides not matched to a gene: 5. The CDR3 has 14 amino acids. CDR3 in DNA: TGTGCCAGCAGCCAACTGGACAGGGGCGCCGAGCAGTACTTC. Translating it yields CASSQLDRGAEQYF. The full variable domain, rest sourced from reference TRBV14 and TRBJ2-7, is EAGVTQFPSHSVIEKGQTVTLRCDPISGHDNLYWYRRVMGKEIKFLLHFVKESKQDESGMPNNRFLAERTGGTYSTLKVQPAELEDSGVYFCASSQLDRGAEQYFGPGTRLTVT.